The 32 T cell receptor beta chains given below trace back to one sample, sequenced in a study of read filtering for tumor transcriptome and immune sequencing. From roughly 390 ng of RNA, a library with molecular barcoded alpha/delta and beta/gamma adaptors was made. TCRdb analysed the reads with MiXCR anew, one entry per CDR3 protein. The sample records fewer than 150,000 distinct CDR3 sequences, over 10% being singletons. The material sequenced was a population of CD138-negative cells sorted from bone marrow. The receptors shown here come from a donor aged 40 or over with multiple myeloma.

This clonotype was recorded at least ten times. The chain recombines TRBV6-5 with TRBJ2-7, with D possibly TRBD2 on 5 matching bases. Germline V gene sequence: CDR1 MNHEY, CDR2 SVGAGI. The ends were cut back, 2 bases at V and 4 bases at J, with 18 bases in the middle. The CDR3 loop spans 16 amino acids. CDR3 nucleotides: TGTGCCAGCAGTTACACGTATTCGAGGGCGGGTTACGAGCAGTACTTC. It codes for CASSYTYSRAGYEQYF.

This clonotype was seen at least ten times. J is TRBJ2-7 and V is TRBV3-1; 13 bases are a match to TRBD2. The CDR3 extends over 15 amino acids. The V gene's germline CDR1 is LGHDT and CDR2 YNNKEL (reference sequence). The ends lost 2 bases at V and 5 bases at J; junction bases unmatched: 3. The CDR3 region has the DNA TGTGCCAGCAGCCAATGGACTAGCGGGAGCCACGAGCAGTACTTC. It codes for CASSQWTSGSHEQYF.

The chain has TRBV30 and TRBJ1-5; the D is unclear. The V and J ends lost 0 bases and 7 bases respectively, with 16 bases between them. This CDR3 contains 15 residues. Germline lookup yields CDR1 GTSNPN and CDR2 SVGIG (reference sequence). The CDR3 bases are TGTGCCTGGAGTGTGGGGAGACGGGATGGGCAGCCCCAGCATTTT. Its translation: CAWSVGRRDGQPQHF.

In this sample, this clonotype turned up many times. The chain employs TRBV7-9 and TRBJ2-5; D perhaps matches TRBD2 (5 bases). The CDR3 spans 14 residues. CDR1 SEHNR and CDR2 FQNEAQ come from the germline V gene (reference sequence). V was cut by 7 bases and J by 7 bases, with 19 bases left in between. Here the CDR3 DNA reads TGTGCCAGCAACGAACTAGGTGTCCTCGGGACCCAGTACTTC. Translated, it gives CASNELGVLGTQYF.

This clonotype was seen many times. V is TRBV20-1 and J is TRBJ1-1; D is uncertain. The CDR3 length is 13 residues. Germline-derived CDR1 and CDR2 are DFQATT and SNEGSKA (reference sequence). CDR3 DNA: TGCAGCTCCGGGAGGACGGGGAACACTGAAGCTTTCTTT. Translating it yields CSSGRTGNTEAFF.

In this sample, this clonotype turned up many times. The chain employs TRBV18 and TRBJ1-1, with D uncertain. This CDR3 contains 12 residues. The germline V and J ends were trimmed by 0 bases and 1 base, with 0 bases remaining between them. Germline V gives CDR1 KGHSH, CDR2 LQKENI. Here the CDR3 reads CASSPPNTEAFF. The CDR3 DNA follows: TGTGCCAGCTCACCACCGAACACTGAAGCTTTCTTT.

This clonotype was counted at least ten times. The CDR3 spells CASSDVGGIEQYF. The DNA of the CDR3 is TGTGCCAGCAGTGATGTGGGGGGCATCGAGCAGTACTTC. The V gene is TRBV2, the J gene TRBJ2-7; D may correspond to TRBD1 or TRBD2 (6 bases each). The CDR3 is 13 residues long. Germline lookup yields CDR1 SNHLY and CDR2 FYNNEI. Trimming shortened V by 3 bases and J by 6 bases, and 12 bases separated the two germline ends.

This clonotype has a count of ten or more. The chain uses TRBV20-1 and TRBJ2-7; 14 bases map to TRBD2. J lost 4 bases, V lost 0 bases, and 5 bases had no gene match. CDR1 and CDR2 (germline): DFQATT, SNEGSKA (reference sequence). The length of the CDR3 is 16 residues. CDR3 sequence: CSARDRTSGGYYEQYF. The CDR3 nucleotides are TGCAGTGCTAGAGATCGGACTAGCGGGGGGTATTACGAGCAGTACTTC.

Ten or more counts support this clonotype. The V call is TRBV29-1, the J call TRBJ2-5, with TRBD2 matching 7 bases. Looked up from germline, CDR1 is SQVTM and CDR2 is ANQGSEA. This CDR3 region has 13 residues. The J segment lost 3 bases and the V segment lost 5 bases, leaving 6 bases of the junction unmatched. CDR3 DNA: TGCAGCGTTCGTTTGGGAGGGGAAGAGACCCAGTACTTC. Its translation is CSVRLGGEETQYF.

This clonotype was found many times. The V gene is TRBV14, the J gene TRBJ2-1, with 11 bases identical to TRBD1. The CDR3 has 13 amino acids. Germline V gene lookup returns CDR1 SGHDN and CDR2 FVKESK. The V gene end was trimmed by 3 bases and the J gene end by 15 bases; junction bases not matched to a gene: 7. The CDR3 DNA sequence: TGTGCCAGCAGCCACCTGGACAGGGGGCGATTGTTCTTC. This encodes CASSHLDRGRLFF.

The rearrangement links TRBV20-1 to TRBJ1-2; 8 positions agree with TRBD1. V was clipped by 0 bases and J by 2 bases; unmatched bases: 2. Germline assignment: CDR1 DFQATT and CDR2 SNEGSKA (reference sequence). The CDR3 loop spans 14 amino acids. CDR3 amino acids: CSARDRTGNYGYTF. CDR3 nucleotides: TGCAGTGCTAGAGATAGGACAGGGAACTATGGCTACACCTTC.

This clonotype was observed many times. The chain carries TRBV19 and TRBJ2-1, with D unclear. Germline V lookup: CDR1 LNHDA, CDR2 SQIVND (reference sequence). The CDR3 sequence is 16 residues long. Trimming shortened V by 0 bases and J by 4 bases, and 13 bases separated the two germline ends. In nucleotides, the CDR3 is TGTGCCAGTAGTATAGATGGCAGTCACAGTTACAATGAGCAGTTCTTC. It yields the protein CASSIDGSHSYNEQFF.

About this clonotype: Compared with germline, one end of the junction differs, possibly owing to a read error. The chain uses TRBV24-1 and TRBJ2-2; 8 bases map to TRBD2. This CDR3 has 16 residues. Germline-derived CDR1 and CDR2 are KGHDR and SFDVKD. CDR3 sequence: CATSDWGLVDTGEPFF. The CDR3 DNA is TGTGCCACCAGTGATTGGGGACTAGTAGACACCGGAGAGCCGTTTTTT.

Many counts were recorded for this clonotype. V and J are TRBV2 and TRBJ2-2; unclear D gene. The CDR3 length is 13 residues. Looked up from germline, CDR1 is SNHLY and CDR2 is FYNNEI. V lost 3 bases and J 7 bases, leaving 9 bases between the germline ends. The chain's CDR3 is CASSDGVFGELFF. CDR3 nucleotide sequence: TGTGCCAGCAGTGATGGGGTTTTCGGGGAGCTGTTTTTT.

Comment on this clonotype: It may be a read error: a sequence one base away is much more abundant. V gene TRBV30 combines with J gene TRBJ1-1; perhaps TRBD1 as D (6 bases). The length of the CDR3 is 13 residues. Per germline, CDR1 GTSNPN and CDR2 SVGIG (reference sequence). CDR3 loop: CAWSTTGNPEAFF. The CDR3 nucleotides read TGTGCCTGGAGTACTACAGGGAACCCTGAAGCTTTCTTT.

This clonotype appeared many times. The chain links TRBV7-2 to TRBJ2-2; TRBD2 agrees at 11 bases. CDR1 and CDR2 (germline): SGHTA, FQGNSA. The CDR3 is 16 residues long. Losses at the gene ends were 0 bases for V and 7 bases for J; bases not matched to a gene: 4. The CDR3 coding sequence is TGTGCCAGCAGCTTAGCGGCCCTAGCGGGGGGCGGGGAGCTGTTTTTT. This gives the protein CASSLAALAGGGELFF.

This clonotype was recorded at least ten times. The V gene is TRBV5-1, the J gene TRBJ2-6; no clear D gene. CDR3 length: 14 amino acids. CDR1 and CDR2 from the germline V gene are SGHRS and YFSETQ. V was shortened by 0 bases and J by 4 bases, with 5 bases between the two germline ends. The CDR3 here is CASSLASGANVLTF. The CDR3 DNA reads TGCGCCAGCAGCTTGGCTTCAGGGGCCAACGTCCTGACTTTC.

The J gene is TRBJ1-3, the V gene TRBV5-1; 7 bases line up with TRBD1. With 4 bases clipped from V and 1 base from J, the junction kept 2 bases outside the gene matches. CDR1 is SGHRS, CDR2 YFSETQ, per germline. The length of the CDR3 is 14 residues. Here the CDR3 DNA reads TGCGCCAGCAGCGTACAGGGGTCTGGAAACACCATATATTTT. This codes for CASSVQGSGNTIYF.

This clonotype was counted many times. V usage is TRBV5-1 and J usage is TRBJ2-5; possibly TRBD2 for D (5 bases). V lost 2 bases to trimming and J lost 1 base, with 6 bases between them. In germline, CDR1 is SGHRS, CDR2 YFSETQ. This CDR3 contains 13 residues. CDR3 sequence reads: CASSLLVQETQYF. The CDR3 DNA follows: TGCGCCAGCAGCTTACTAGTCCAAGAGACCCAGTACTTC.

This clonotype was detected many times. The V call is TRBV7-2, the J call TRBJ1-1, with D unclear. The V end was cut by 1 base, the J end by 9 bases, with 9 bases between. Germline loops: CDR1 SGHTA, CDR2 FQGNSA. The CDR3 sequence is 12 residues long. The CDR3 DNA is TGTGCCAGCAGCTTAGGGTCCCTGCAAGCTTTCTTT. Translating it yields CASSLGSLQAFF.

Many counts were recorded for this clonotype. V gene TRBV11-2 combines with J gene TRBJ1-2, with a tentative D call TRBD1 (5 bases). The germline V gene encodes CDR1 SGHAT and CDR2 FQNNGV. V shed 1 base and J shed 4 bases, with 7 bases lying between them. This CDR3 is built from 13 residues. CDR3 bases: TGTGCCAGCAGCTTAGCAGGGCGCTATGGCTACACCTTC. Translating it yields CASSLAGRYGYTF.

The gene calls are TRBV12-3 or TRBV12-4 and TRBJ2-5, with D hard to call. V shed 2 bases and J shed 4 bases, with 8 bases lying between them. This CDR3 is 13 amino acids long. DNA for the CDR3: TGTGCCAGCAGTTTAAAGCTGGGAGAGACCCAGTACTTC. It translates to CASSLKLGETQYF.

This clonotype has at least ten counts. V and J are TRBV7-9 and TRBJ1-1; D may be TRBD1 (6 bases). The germline V and J ends were trimmed by 5 bases and 1 base, with 14 bases remaining between them. The germline CDR1 and CDR2 sequences are SEHNR and FQNEAQ (reference sequence). This CDR3 comprises 15 residues. The CDR3 DNA follows: TGTGCCAGCAGCAGGGGTGGGGGCGCGAACACTGAAGCTTTCTTT. Amino acid sequence: CASSRGGGANTEAFF.

Concerning this clonotype itself: In this CDR3 the conserved last residue, phenylalanine or tryptophan, is missing, so a read error is likely. The chain joins TRBV7-4 to TRBJ2-1; D not resolved. The CDR3 covers 14 residues. V was cut by 0 bases and J by 8 bases, with 11 bases left in between. In germline, CDR1 is SGHVT, CDR2 SQSDAQ. CDR3 sequence: CASSLACFSHEQFL. CDR3 DNA sequence: TGTGCCAGCAGCTTAGCATGCTTTTCGCATGAGCAGTTCCTC.

This clonotype was recorded at least ten times. The genes are TRBV4-2 and TRBJ1-4; no reliable D call. Deletions cut 3 bases from V and 5 bases from J, with 10 bases between. CDR3 length: 14 residues. Germline CDR1 LGHNA, CDR2 YNFKEQ. The CDR3 bases are TGTGCCAGCAGCCAGGACGGACGGAATGAAAAACTGTTTTTT. Encoded protein: CASSQDGRNEKLFF.

There are many counts of this clonotype. The chain carries TRBV30 and TRBJ2-1; the match to TRBD2 covers 13 bases. The CDR3 sequence is 18 residues long. V trimming: 3 bases; J trimming: 0 bases; junction bases outside the gene matches: 8. CDR1 GTSNPN and CDR2 SVGIG come from the germline V gene (reference sequence). CDR3 bases: TGTGCCTGGAGCTCCGGGACTAGCGGGACCAGCTCCTACAATGAGCAGTTCTTC. It is translated as CAWSSGTSGTSSYNEQFF. Together with reference TRBV30 and TRBJ2-1, the CDR3 gives the full variable domain: SQTIHQWPATLVQPVGSPLSLECTVEGTSNPNLYWYRQAAGRGLQLLFYSVGIGQISSEVPQNLSASRPQDRQFILSSKKLLLSDSGFYLCAWSSGTSGTSSYNEQFFGPGTRLTVL.

This clonotype occurred many times. V and J are TRBV20-1 and TRBJ2-2; D unresolved. Between the trimmed V and J ends, which lost 3 bases and 0 bases, there was a span of 8 bases. CDR3 size: 14 residues. The germline gives CDR1 DFQATT, CDR2 SNEGSKA (reference sequence). CDR3 region: CSASPTTNTGELFF. The DNA of the CDR3 is TGCAGTGCTAGCCCCACTACGAACACCGGGGAGCTGTTTTTT.

This clonotype has at least ten counts. The chain links TRBV20-1 to TRBJ1-5, with D perhaps matching TRBD1 (6 bases). Trimming took off 0 bases at V and 6 bases at J, with 12 bases between the two ends. Germline V gene data show CDR1 as DFQATT and CDR2 as SNEGSKA (reference sequence). The CDR3 extends over 14 amino acids. In DNA, the CDR3 is TGCAGTGCTAGAGATGACGGGGGCCCTCAGCCCCAGCATTTT. This translates into CSARDDGGPQPQHF.

In this sample, this clonotype turned up a few times. This rearrangement joins TRBV6-2 or TRBV6-3 to TRBJ1-5; D uncertain. This CDR3 is built from 11 residues. From germline, CDR1 is MNHEY and CDR2 SVGEGT. The V end lost 8 bases, the J end lost 9 bases, and 11 bases lay between the germline ends. The DNA for the CDR3 is TGTGCCAGCGGCCCGTCGCGGCCCCAGCATTTT. Its translation is CASGPSRPQHF.

This clonotype was detected many times. The chain recombines TRBV6-2 or TRBV6-3 with TRBJ1-4, with D tentatively TRBD1 (5 bases). V gave up 4 bases and J gave up 6 bases, with 9 bases separating them. The CDR3 is 13 residues long. CDR1 is MNHEY, CDR2 SVGEGT, per germline. CDR3 sequence reads: CASSSQGDEKLFF. CDR3 DNA: TGTGCCAGCAGTTCGCAGGGAGATGAAAAACTGTTTTTT.

At least ten counts were recorded for this clonotype. The chain carries TRBV5-1 and TRBJ2-3, with D maybe TRBD2 (6 bases). CDR1 is SGHRS and CDR2 is YFSETQ in the germline V gene. The CDR3 runs 14 residues. The germline V and J ends were trimmed by 4 bases and 6 bases, with 15 bases remaining between them. The CDR3 is CASSPGRRDDTQYF. The CDR3 region has the DNA TGCGCCAGCAGCCCCGGAAGGCGGGACGATACGCAGTATTTT.

This clonotype was detected many times. The genes are TRBV27 and TRBJ2-5; perhaps TRBD1 as D (5 bases). CDR1 and CDR2 from the germline V gene are MNHEY and SMNVEV (reference sequence). V lost 2 bases, J lost 2 bases, and 9 bases lay in between. The CDR3 sequence is 14 residues long. This chain's CDR3 is CASSLTQEQETQYF. The CDR3 region has the DNA TGTGCCAGCAGTTTAACACAGGAGCAAGAGACCCAGTACTTC.